Below, 3 T cell receptor beta chains from the same sample are listed, as sequenced in a study of identical twins. TCRdb fed the 5' RACE reads into MiXCR, producing one record per CDR3 protein. The repertoire has roughly 690,000 distinct CDR3 sequences, over 5% of them found once; the top ten carry 1.5% to 2%. Material: naive T cells sorted from blood. Receptors originate from a man younger than 35 in good health.

Turning to this clonotype: One end of the junction is discordant with germline, which a read error may explain. The chain employs TRBV5-1 and TRBJ2-7; either TRBD1 or TRBD2 may supply D (5 bases each). The CDR3 loop spans 11 amino acids. Germline CDR1 SGHRS, CDR2 YFSETQ. The CDR3 spells CAILGTYEHYF. DNA for the CDR3: TGCGCCATCCTTGGGACCTACGAGCATTACTTC.

The table lists this clonotype with many counts. An end of the junction does not agree with germline; a read error may underlie this. The chain couples TRBV5-1 to TRBJ2-1; D may be TRBD1 or TRBD2 (5 bases each). The CDR3 has 12 residues. The germline CDR1 and CDR2 sequences are SGHRS and YFSETQ. CDR3 protein: CASSPEGWYRVF. The CDR3 DNA is TGCGCCAGCAGCCCCGAGGGGTGGTATCGGGTCTTC.

The chain couples TRBV24-1 to TRBJ2-2; 8 bases map to TRBD2. CDR3 length: 16 residues. V dropped 0 bases and J dropped 5; count of bases not matched to a gene: 4. Looked up from germline, CDR1 is KGHDR and CDR2 is SFDVKD. CDR3 loop: CATSDLRREVTGELFF. For the CDR3, the DNA is TGTGCCACCAGTGATTTGCGGCGGGAGGTGACCGGGGAGCTGTTTTTT.